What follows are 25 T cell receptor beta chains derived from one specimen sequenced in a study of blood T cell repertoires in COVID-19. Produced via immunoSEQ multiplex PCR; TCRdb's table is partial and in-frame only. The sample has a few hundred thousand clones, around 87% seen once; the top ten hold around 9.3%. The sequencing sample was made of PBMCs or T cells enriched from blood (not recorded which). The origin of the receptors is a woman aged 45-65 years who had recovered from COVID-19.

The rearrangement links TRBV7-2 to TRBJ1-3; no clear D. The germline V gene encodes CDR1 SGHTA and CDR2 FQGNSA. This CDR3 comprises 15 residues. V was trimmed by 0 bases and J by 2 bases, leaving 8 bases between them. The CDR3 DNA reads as TGTGCCAGCAGCTTAGCGCTGGCGGCTGGAAACACCATATATTTT. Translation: CASSLALAAGNTIYF.

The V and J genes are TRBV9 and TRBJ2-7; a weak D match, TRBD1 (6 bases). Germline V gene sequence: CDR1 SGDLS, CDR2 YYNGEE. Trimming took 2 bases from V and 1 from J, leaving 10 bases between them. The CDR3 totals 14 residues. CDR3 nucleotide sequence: TGTGCCAGCAGCGTCGGGACATTATCCTACGAGCAGTACTTC. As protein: CASSVGTLSYEQYF.

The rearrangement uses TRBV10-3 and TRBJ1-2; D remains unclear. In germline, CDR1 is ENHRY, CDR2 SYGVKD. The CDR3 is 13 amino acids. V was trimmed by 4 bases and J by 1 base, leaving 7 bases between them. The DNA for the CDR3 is TGTGCCATCAGTGCAGCGGATAACTATGGCTACACCTTC. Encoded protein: CAISAADNYGYTF.

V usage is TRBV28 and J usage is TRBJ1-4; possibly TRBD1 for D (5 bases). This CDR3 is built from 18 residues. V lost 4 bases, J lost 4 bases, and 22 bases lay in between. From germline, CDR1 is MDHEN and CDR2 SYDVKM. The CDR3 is CASSSPRDSRAYNEKLFF. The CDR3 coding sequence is TGTGCCAGCAGTTCCCCACGGGACTCCCGGGCCTATAATGAAAAACTGTTTTTT.

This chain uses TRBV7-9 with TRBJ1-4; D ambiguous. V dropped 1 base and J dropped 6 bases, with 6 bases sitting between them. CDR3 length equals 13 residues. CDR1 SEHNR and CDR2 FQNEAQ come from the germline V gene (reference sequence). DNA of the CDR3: TGTGCCAGCAGCTTAGAGCTGGATGAAAAACTGTTTTTT. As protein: CASSLELDEKLFF.

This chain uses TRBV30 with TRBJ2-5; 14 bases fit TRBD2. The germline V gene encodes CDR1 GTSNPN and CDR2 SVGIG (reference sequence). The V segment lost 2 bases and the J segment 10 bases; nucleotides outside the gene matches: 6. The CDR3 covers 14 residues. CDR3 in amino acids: CAWSLGLAGGIQYF. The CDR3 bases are TGTGCCTGGAGTCTTGGACTAGCGGGGGGTATCCAGTACTTC.

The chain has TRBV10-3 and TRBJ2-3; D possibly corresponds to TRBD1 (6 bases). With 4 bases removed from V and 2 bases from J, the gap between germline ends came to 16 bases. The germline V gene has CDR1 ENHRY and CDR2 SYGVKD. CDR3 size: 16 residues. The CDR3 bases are TGTGCCATCAGTGCCCCCGACAGGAGCTCCACAGATACGCAGTATTTT. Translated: CAISAPDRSSTDTQYF.

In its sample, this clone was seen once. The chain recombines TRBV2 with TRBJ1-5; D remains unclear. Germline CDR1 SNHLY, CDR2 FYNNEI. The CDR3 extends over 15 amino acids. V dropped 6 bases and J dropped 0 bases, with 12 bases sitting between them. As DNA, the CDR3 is TGTGCCAGCAGGAGGGAGACATATAGCAATCAGCCCCAGCATTTT. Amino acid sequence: CASRRETYSNQPQHF.

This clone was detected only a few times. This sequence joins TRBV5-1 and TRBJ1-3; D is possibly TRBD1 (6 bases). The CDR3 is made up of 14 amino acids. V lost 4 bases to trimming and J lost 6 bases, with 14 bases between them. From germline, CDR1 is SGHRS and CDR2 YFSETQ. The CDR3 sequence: CASSPGGAENTIYF. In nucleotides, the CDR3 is TGCGCCAGCAGCCCGGGGGGGGCGGAAAACACCATATATTTT.

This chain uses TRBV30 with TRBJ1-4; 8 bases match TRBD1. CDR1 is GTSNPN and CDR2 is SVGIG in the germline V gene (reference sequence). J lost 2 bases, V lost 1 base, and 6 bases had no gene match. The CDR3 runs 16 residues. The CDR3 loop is CAWSDGYRGTNEKLFF. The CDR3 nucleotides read TGTGCCTGGAGTGACGGTTACAGGGGGACTAATGAAAAACTGTTTTTT.

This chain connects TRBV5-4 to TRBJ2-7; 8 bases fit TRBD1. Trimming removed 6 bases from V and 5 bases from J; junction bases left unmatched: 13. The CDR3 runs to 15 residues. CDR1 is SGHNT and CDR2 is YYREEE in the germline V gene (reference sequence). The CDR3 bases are TGTGCCAGCACCCAAACAGGGGGTAAATTCCACGAGCAGTACTTC. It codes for CASTQTGGKFHEQYF.

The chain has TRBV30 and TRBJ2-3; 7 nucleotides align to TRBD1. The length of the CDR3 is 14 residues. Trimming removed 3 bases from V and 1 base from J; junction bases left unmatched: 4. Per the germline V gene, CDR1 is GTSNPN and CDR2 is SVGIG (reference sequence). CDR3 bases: TGTGCCTGGAGCACCGGGACAGGCACAGATACGCAGTATTTT. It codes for CAWSTGTGTDTQYF. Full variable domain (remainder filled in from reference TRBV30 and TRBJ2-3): SQTIHQWPATLVQPVGSPLSLECTVEGTSNPNLYWYRQAAGRGLQLLFYSVGIGQISSEVPQNLSASRPQDRQFILSSKKLLLSDSGFYLCAWSTGTGTDTQYFGPGTRLTVL.

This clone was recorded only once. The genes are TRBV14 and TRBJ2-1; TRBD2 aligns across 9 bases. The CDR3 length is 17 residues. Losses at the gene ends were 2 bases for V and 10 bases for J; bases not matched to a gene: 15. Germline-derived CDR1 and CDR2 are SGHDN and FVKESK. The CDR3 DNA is TGTGCCAGCAGCCAAATACCTAGCGGGGATTTGCTCCGCGAGCAGTTCTTC. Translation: CASSQIPSGDLLREQFF.

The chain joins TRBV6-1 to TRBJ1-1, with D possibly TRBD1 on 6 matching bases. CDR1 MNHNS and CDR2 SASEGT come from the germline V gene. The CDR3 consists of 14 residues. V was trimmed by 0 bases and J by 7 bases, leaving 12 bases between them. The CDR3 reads CASSEAFGQNEAFF. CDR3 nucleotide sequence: TGTGCCAGCAGTGAAGCGTTTGGACAGAATGAAGCTTTCTTT.

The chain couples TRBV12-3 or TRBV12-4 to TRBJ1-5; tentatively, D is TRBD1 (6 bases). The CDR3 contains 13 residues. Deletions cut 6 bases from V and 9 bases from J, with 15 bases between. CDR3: CASRKGGPGPQHF. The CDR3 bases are TGTGCCAGCAGAAAGGGGGGGCCCGGGCCCCAGCATTTT.

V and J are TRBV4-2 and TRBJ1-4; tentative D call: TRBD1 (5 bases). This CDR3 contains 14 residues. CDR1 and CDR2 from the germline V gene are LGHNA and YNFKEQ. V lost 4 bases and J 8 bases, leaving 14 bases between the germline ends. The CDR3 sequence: CASSRGGGWEKLFF. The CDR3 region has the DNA TGTGCCAGCAGCCGTGGGGGAGGATGGGAAAAACTGTTTTTT.

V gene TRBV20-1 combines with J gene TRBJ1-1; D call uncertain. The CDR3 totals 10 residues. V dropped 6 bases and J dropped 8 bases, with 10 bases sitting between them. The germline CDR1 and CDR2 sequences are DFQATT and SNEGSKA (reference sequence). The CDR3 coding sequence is TGCAGTGCCCTAACGGGGGAAGCTTTCTTT. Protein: CSALTGEAFF.

The CDR3 loop reads CASSIGRLTDGYTF. The CDR3 DNA follows: TGTGCCAGTAGTATAGGGCGGTTAACGGATGGCTACACCTTC. The V call is TRBV19, the J call TRBJ1-2, with D uncertain. The CDR3 has 14 amino acids. Trimming cost V 1 base and J 6 bases, with 12 bases left between them. Germline-derived CDR1 and CDR2 are LNHDA and SQIVND (reference sequence).

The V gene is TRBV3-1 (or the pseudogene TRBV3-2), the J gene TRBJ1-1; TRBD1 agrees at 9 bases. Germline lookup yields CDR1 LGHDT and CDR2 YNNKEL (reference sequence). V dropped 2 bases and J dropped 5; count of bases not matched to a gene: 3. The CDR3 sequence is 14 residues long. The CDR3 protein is CASSQRDRETEAFF. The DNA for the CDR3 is TGTGCCAGCAGCCAAAGGGACAGGGAAACTGAAGCTTTCTTT.

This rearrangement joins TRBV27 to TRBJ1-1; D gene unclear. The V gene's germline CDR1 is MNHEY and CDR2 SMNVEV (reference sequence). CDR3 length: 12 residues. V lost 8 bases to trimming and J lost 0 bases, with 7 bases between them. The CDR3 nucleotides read TGTGCCAGCGGTTACTTGAACACTGAAGCTTTCTTT. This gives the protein CASGYLNTEAFF.

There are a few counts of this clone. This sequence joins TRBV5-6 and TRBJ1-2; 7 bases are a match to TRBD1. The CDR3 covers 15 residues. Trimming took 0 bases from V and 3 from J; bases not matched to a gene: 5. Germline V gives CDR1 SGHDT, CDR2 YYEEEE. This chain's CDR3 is CASSLAAGGYYGYTF. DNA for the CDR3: TGTGCCAGCAGCTTGGCGGCAGGGGGATACTATGGCTACACCTTC.

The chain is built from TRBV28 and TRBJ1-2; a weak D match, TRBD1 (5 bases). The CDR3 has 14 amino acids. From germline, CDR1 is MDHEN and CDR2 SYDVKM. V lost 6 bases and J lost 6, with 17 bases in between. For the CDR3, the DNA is TGTGCCAGCAGCCCCGGGGGAATTGTAGATGGCTACACCTTC. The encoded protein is CASSPGGIVDGYTF.

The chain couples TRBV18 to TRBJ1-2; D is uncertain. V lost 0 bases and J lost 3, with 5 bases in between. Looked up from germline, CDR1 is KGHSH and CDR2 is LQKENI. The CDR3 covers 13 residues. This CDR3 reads CASSPPGDYGYTF. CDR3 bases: TGTGCCAGCTCACCACCCGGGGACTATGGCTACACCTTC.

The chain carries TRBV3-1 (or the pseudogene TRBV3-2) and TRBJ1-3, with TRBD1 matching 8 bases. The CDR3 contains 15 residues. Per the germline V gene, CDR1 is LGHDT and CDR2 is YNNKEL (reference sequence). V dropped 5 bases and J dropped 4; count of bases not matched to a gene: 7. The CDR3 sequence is CASSLQGARGNTIYF. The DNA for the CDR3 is TGTGCCAGCAGCTTGCAGGGGGCGCGGGGAAACACCATATATTTT.

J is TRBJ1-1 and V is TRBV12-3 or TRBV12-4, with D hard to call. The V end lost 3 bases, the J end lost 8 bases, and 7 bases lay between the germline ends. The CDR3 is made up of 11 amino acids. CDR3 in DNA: TGTGCCAGCAGTTTGAGGAGAGAAGCTTTCTTT. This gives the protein CASSLRREAFF.